This paragraph covers one T cell receptor beta chain sequence. This clonotype was observed at least ten times. Its antigen has not been determined. Base quality data are lacking; no much larger clone is found one base away. The sample was run on an Illumina NovaSeq 6000. cDNA libraries for TCRalpha and TCRbeta were prepared by 5'RACE using constant-segment primers, with sample barcodes and unique molecular identifiers added. RNA was extracted from every sample with Trizol reagent. Amplification of the libraries took two PCR steps, and the second step added a second sample barcode plus Illumina TruSeq adapters. The libraries were sequenced on an Illumina NovaSeq using 2 x 150 bp paired-end reads. As for the original processing: With migec v1.2.7, reads were demultiplexed and then collapsed into UMI-guided consensus sequences. With mixcr v2.1.11, UMI consensuses were aligned to TRA and TRB V and J templates and assembled into clonotypes. Expanded or contracted clonotypes were those called significant by both edgeR and NoisET, with noise models trained on biological replicates. For edgeR calls, the cutoffs were a false discovery rate-adjusted p below 0.01 and a log2 fold-change threshold of 1. PCA with hierarchical clustering of max-normalized trajectories of the 1000 most abundant clonotypes was used as exploratory dynamics analysis. Separately sequenced CD4+ and CD8+ repertoires were used to assign the CD4 or CD8 phenotype of responding clones. The public reads were reanalyzed by TCRdb: fastp trimming at Q25, MiXCR alignment, in-frame beta chains only. All rows with the same CDR3 protein become a single entry with the most common DNA and genes. These V and J calls derive from TCRdb rather than the authors' analysis. The sample table shows 400,000 to 500,000 distinct CDR3 sequences, and 18% are seen once. The biggest ten clones account for 20% to 25% of the sample.

The data derive from a study of T-cell memory formation after mild COVID-19 (dated by TCRdb to the early 2020s). For context, the study as a whole: TCR sequence clusters from the two donors were found to be largely donor specific. Two young, previously healthy adult volunteers made up the cohort, one male and one female. T-cell clones expanding and contracting after mild COVID-19 in a couple of donors were tracked by longitudinal TCRalpha and TCRbeta repertoire sequencing.

The full study reports these points: The study covered only a couple of mild cases, and larger cohorts including severe cases with pre-infection samples were considered necessary. Contracting CD4+ clones were located mainly in the CM and EM memory subsets, whereas CD8+ clones were found to be enriched in EMRA. Whether the second-wave clones peaking on day 37 were SARS-CoV-2 specific was not confirmed. Clones that contracted from day 15 to 85 showed balanced CD4/CD8 phenotypes, whereas a second wave of clones that expanded from day 15 to 37 leaned towards CD4+. Some responding clones were detected in pre-infection memory, suggesting pre-existing cross-reactive memory T cells joined the SARS-CoV-2 response.

Ficoll-Paque density gradient centrifugation was the method used to isolate PBMCs. The CDR3, from cysteine to phenylalanine, totals 14 residues. Of all the DNA, just the CDR3 is kept, 42 bases in frame from base 1. V is shortened by 0 bases, J by 2 bases, and the region joining them spans 7 bases. Per the germline V gene, SGHRS is the CDR1 and YFSETQ is the CDR2. The sequence was obtained from a man younger than 30 who had mild COVID-19 (a few samples of this study predate the infection). The sample titles of this study are shuffled in the database, so cell type and time point are left out; the donor was told from shared clones. Source material: PBMCs or a T cell subset sorted from them (not recorded which). The chain is assembled from TRBV5-1 and TRBJ2-3; too little of a D gene remains to name it. This receptor carries the CDR3 CASSLVQATDTQYF. The DNA sequence reads TGCGCCAGCAGCTTGGTTCAGGCCACAGATACGCAGTATTTT.